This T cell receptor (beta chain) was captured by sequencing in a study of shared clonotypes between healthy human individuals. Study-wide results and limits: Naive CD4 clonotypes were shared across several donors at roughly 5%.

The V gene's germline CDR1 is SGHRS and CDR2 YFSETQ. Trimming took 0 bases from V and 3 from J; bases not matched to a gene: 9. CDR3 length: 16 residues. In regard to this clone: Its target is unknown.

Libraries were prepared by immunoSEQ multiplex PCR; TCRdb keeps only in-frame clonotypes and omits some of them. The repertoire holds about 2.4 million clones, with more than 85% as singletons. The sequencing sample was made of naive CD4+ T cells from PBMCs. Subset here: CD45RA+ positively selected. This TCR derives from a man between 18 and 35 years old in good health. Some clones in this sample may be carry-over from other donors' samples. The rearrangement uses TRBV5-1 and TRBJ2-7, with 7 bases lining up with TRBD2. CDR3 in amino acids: CASSLEGGGKGYEQYF. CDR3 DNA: TGCGCCAGCAGCTTGGAGGGCGGGGGTAAAGGCTACGAGCAGTACTTC. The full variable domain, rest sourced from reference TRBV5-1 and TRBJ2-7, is KAGVTQTPRYLIKTRGQQVTLSCSPISGHRSVSWYQQTPGQGLQFLFEYFSETQRNKGNFPGRFSGRQFSNSRSEMNVSTLELGDSALYLCASSLEGGGKGYEQYFGPGTRLTVT.